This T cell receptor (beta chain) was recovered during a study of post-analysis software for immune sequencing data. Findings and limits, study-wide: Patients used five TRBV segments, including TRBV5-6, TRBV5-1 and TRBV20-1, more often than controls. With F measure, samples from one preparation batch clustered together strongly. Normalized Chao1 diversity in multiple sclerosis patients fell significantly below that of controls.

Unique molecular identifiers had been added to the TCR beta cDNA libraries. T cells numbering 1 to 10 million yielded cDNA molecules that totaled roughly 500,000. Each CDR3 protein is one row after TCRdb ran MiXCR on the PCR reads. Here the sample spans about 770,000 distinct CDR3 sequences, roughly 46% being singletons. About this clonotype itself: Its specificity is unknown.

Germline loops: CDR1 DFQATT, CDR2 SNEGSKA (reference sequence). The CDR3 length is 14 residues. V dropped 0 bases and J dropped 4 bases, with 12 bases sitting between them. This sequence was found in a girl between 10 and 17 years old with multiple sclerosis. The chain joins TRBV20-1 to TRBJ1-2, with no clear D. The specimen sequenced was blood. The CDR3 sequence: CSAREWQARYGYTF. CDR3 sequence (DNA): TGCAGTGCTAGAGAGTGGCAGGCCCGCTATGGCTACACCTTC.